This T cell receptor beta chain stems from a study of cytomegalovirus exposure and HLA in healthy donors. PCR employed 60 Vbeta and 13 Jbeta primers. The assay was immunoSEQ multiplex PCR, and TCRdb's table has in-frame clones only and misses some. This table holds some 99,000 clones, 69% found once. Between the trimmed V and J ends, which lost 0 bases and 1 base, there was a span of 8 bases. CDR3 length: 15 residues. Germline V lookup: CDR1 SGDLS, CDR2 YYNGEE. This receptor was identified in a female donor in good health and CMV-seronegative. This chain connects TRBV9 to TRBJ2-1; D call uncertain. The source material was PBMCs. For the CDR3, the DNA is TGTGCCAGCAGCGTAGCTACGGGTTCCTACAATGAGCAGTTCTTC. Its protein is CASSVATGSYNEQFF. The full variable domain, with the rest looked up from reference TRBV9 and TRBJ2-1, is DSGVTQTPKHLITATGQRVTLRCSPRSGDLSVYWYQQSLDQGLQFLIQYYNGEERAKGNILERFSAQQFPDLHSELNLSSLELGDSALYFCASSVATGSYNEQFFGPGTRLTVL.